This paragraph reports one TCR beta chain. What it binds is unknown. The sample is drawn from a study of T cell responses to AZD1222 COVID-19 vaccine. The V end lost 1 base, the J end lost 9 bases, and 16 bases lay between the germline ends. The length of the CDR3 is 16 residues. Per the germline V gene, CDR1 is SEHNR and CDR2 is FQNEAQ (reference sequence). Study-wide results and caveats: Only six AZD1222 recipients tested seropositive at baseline. Repertoires were obtained solely post-peak T cell response. Spike regions recognized by vaccine-associated CD4 TCRs spanned the protein, led by 160-218 and 743-854. Mostly white British, mostly female donors; authors suggested clonal diversity may be underestimated.

The repertoire was sequenced with immunoSEQ multiplex PCR; TCRdb's copy has only in-frame clones and lacks some. The table lists 150,000 or so clones, 91% of them singletons. The chain uses TRBV7-9 and TRBJ1-6; tentative D call: TRBD1 (6 bases). The sequencing here drew on peripheral blood, taken on day 0 of AZD1222 vaccination. The receptor was derived from an adult in good health. CDR3 sequence (DNA): TGTGCCAGCAGCTTAGGATCAGGGGATCGGGGTTCACCCCTCCACTTT. It encodes CASSLGSGDRGSPLHF.